This T cell receptor beta chain was obtained from a study of OX40 agonist ivuxolimab in advanced cancers. Looking at the study overall: Cohort: 80% to 85% men, mean age approximately 66, aged about 23 to 80.

Patients with autoimmune history or systemic immunosuppression were excluded. The study's findings and limits: Dosing at 0.1 to 3.0 mg/kg was accompanied by clonal expansion of CD4+ and CD8+ blood T cells by week 6. In CD8+ T cells, expanded clones were on average more numerous than in CD4+.

V was cut by 2 bases and J by 8 bases, with 12 bases left in between. Germline assignment: CDR1 SGHDN and CDR2 FVKESK. The CDR3 extends over 13 amino acids. Assay used: immunoSEQ multiplex PCR; TCRdb lists only in-frame clones, some missing. The repertoire holds tens of thousands of clones, with 87% as singletons. Notes on this clone: What it binds is not known.

The chain couples TRBV14 to TRBJ1-2, with D unresolved. The TCR comes from an adult with an advanced solid tumor such as melanoma, head and neck, liver or kidney cancer. The sequenced sample was CD4+ or CD8+ T cells sorted from blood, obtained in a trial of the OX40 agonist ivuxolimab. CDR3 in DNA: TGTGCCAGCAGCCAACTCCCCTGGGAGGGCTACACCTTC. Translated, it gives CASSQLPWEGYTF. Combining the CDR3 with reference TRBV14 and TRBJ1-2 gives the whole variable domain EAGVTQFPSHSVIEKGQTVTLRCDPISGHDNLYWYRRVMGKEIKFLLHFVKESKQDESGMPNNRFLAERTGGTYSTLKVQPAELEDSGVYFCASSQLPWEGYTFGSGTRLTVV.